This T cell receptor (beta chain) was sequenced during a study of blood T cells in healthy people across ages. Together with a sample-barcoded 5' primer, a J-beta primer mix was included in a second PCR lasting roughly 6 to 12 cycles. Each CDR3 protein gets one entry after TCRdb re-called the 5' RACE reads with MiXCR. The data show about 830,000 distinct CDR3 sequences, about 62% seen once. This clonotype was seen just once. Antigen: not known. Study results and caveats: Roughly linear declines in TCR beta diversity per million T cells occurred with age.

The receptor's source is a man aged 30 to 39 in good health. The sequenced sample consisted of blood.

This chain's CDR3 is CASSLGQPGKPQHF. In DNA, the CDR3 is TGTGCCAGCAGCTTGGGTCAGCCGGGAAAGCCCCAGCATTTT. The chain couples TRBV5-6 to TRBJ1-5; D is unresolved. Trimming stripped 0 bases from V and 8 bases from J, with 12 bases between. Germline CDR1 and CDR2: SGHDT and YYEEEE. This CDR3 has 14 residues. Full variable domain (missing parts from reference TRBV5-6 and TRBJ1-5): DAGVTQSPTHLIKTRGQQVTLRCSPKSGHDTVSWYQQALGQGPQFIFQYYEEEERQRGNFPDRFSGHQFPNYSSELNVNALLLGDSALYLCASSLGQPGKPQHFGDGTRLSIL.